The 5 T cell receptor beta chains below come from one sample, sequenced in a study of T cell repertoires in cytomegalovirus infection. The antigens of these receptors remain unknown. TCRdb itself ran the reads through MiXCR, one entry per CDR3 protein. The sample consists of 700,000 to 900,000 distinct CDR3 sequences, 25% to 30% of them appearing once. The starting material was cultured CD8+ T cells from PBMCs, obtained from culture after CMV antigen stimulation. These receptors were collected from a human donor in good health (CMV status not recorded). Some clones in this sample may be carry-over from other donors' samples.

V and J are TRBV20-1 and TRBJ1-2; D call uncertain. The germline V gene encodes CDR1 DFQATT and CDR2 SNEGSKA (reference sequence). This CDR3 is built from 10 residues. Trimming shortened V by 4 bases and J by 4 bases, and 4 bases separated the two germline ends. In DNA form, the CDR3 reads TGCAGTGCTACCTTCTATGGCTACACCTTC. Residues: CSATFYGYTF.

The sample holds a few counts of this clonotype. CDR3 residues: CASSLRQGGYGYTF. As DNA, the CDR3 is TGTGCCAGCAGCTTAAGGCAGGGAGGATATGGCTACACCTTC. The V and J genes are TRBV7-9 and TRBJ1-2; D may be TRBD1 (5 bases). The V and J ends lost 2 bases and 5 bases respectively, with 12 bases between them. The CDR3 totals 14 residues. CDR1 and CDR2 (germline): SEHNR, FQNEAQ (reference sequence).

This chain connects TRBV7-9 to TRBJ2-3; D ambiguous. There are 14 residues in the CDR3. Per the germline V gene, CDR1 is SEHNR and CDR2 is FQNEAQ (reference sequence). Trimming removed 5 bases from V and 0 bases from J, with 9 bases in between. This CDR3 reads CASSRVVSTDTQYF. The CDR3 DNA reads TGTGCCAGCAGCCGTGTCGTTAGCACAGATACGCAGTATTTT.

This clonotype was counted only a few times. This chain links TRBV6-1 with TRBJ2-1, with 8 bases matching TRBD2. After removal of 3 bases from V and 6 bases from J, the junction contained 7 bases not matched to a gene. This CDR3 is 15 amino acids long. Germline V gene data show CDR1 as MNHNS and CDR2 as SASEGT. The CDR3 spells CASSEFSGMGNEQFF. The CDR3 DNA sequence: TGTGCCAGCAGTGAGTTTAGCGGGATGGGCAATGAGCAGTTCTTC.

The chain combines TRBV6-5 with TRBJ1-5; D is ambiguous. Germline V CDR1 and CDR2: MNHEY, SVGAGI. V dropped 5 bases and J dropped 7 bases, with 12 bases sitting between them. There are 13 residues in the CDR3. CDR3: CASSPSQSQPQHF. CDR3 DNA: TGTGCCAGCAGTCCATCTCAGTCCCAGCCCCAGCATTTT.